The present T cell receptor (beta chain) was sequenced within a study of T-cell memory formation after mild COVID-19. The table lists this clonotype with many counts. TCRdb recomputed calls from the 5' RACE reads with MiXCR, one row per CDR3 protein. The data show 30,000 to 45,000 distinct CDR3 sequences, around 10% seen once. The CDR3 has 14 residues. Germline CDR1 reads SGHVS; CDR2 reads FQNEAQ. V lost 8 bases, J lost 6 bases, and 14 bases lay in between. This sequence was found in a man aged 18 to 29 who had mild COVID-19 (a few samples of this study predate the infection). Cell type and time point are not known. This rearrangement joins TRBV7-8 to TRBJ1-6; TRBD1 might be the D (5 bases). Specimen: PBMCs or a T cell subset sorted from them (not recorded which). In DNA, the CDR3 is TGTGCCAGCCGGTCGGGACGGACTAATTCACCCCTCCACTTT. Protein product: CASRSGRTNSPLHF.